The 17 T cell receptor beta chains below were found in one sample sequenced in a study of radiotherapy plus CTLA-4 blockade in lung cancer. The protocol was immunoSEQ multiplex PCR, while the TCRdb copy is restricted to in-frame clones and leaves out a portion. The sample lists under 95,000 clones, roughly 79% occurring once. Source: peripheral blood, taken from a patient treated with radiotherapy plus ipilimumab. Receptors originate from a human donor with non-small cell lung cancer whose response to radiotherapy plus ipilimumab could not be evaluated. Some clones in this sample may be carry-over from other donors' samples.

This sequence joins TRBV27 and TRBJ1-6, with D perhaps TRBD1 (6 bases). The V gene's germline CDR1 is MNHEY and CDR2 SMNVEV (reference sequence). This CDR3 is 14 amino acids long. V gave up 5 bases and J gave up 7 bases, with 12 bases separating them. Here the CDR3 DNA reads TGTGCCAGCAGTCTCCGGGACACCAATTCACCCCTCCACTTT. This codes for CASSLRDTNSPLHF.

The chain links TRBV30 to TRBJ1-6; D gene ambiguous. CDR3 length equals 12 residues. Germline V gives CDR1 GTSNPN, CDR2 SVGIG (reference sequence). V was cut by 5 bases and J by 15 bases, with 17 bases left in between. The CDR3 DNA sequence: TGTGCCTGGGCGCTCCCTGCTCTAGGCCTCCACTTT. This sequence encodes CAWALPALGLHF.

This clone was found once. One end of the junction is discordant with germline, which a read error may explain. The chain joins TRBV7-2 to TRBJ1-2; D is undetermined. CDR1 and CDR2 from the germline V gene are SGHTA and FQGNSA. The CDR3 is made up of 13 amino acids. CDR3 residues: CASSLGGNYGCTF. The CDR3 bases are TGTGCCAGCAGCTTAGGAGGGAACTATGGCTGCACCTTC. Variable domain in full (rest from reference TRBV7-2 and TRBJ1-2): GAGVSQSPSNKVTEKGKDVELRCDPISGHTALYWYRQSLGQGLEFLIYFQGNSAPDKSGLPSDRFSAERTGGSVSTLTIQRTQQEDSAVYLCASSLGGNYGCTFGSGTRLTVV.

The chain combines TRBV9 with TRBJ1-6; no clear D. The V gene lost 0 bases and the J gene lost 8 bases, with 12 bases spanning the gap. CDR3 size: 15 residues. CDR1 SGDLS and CDR2 YYNGEE come from the germline V gene. CDR3 nucleotides: TGTGCCAGCAGCGTAGTTCCGGGTGGTTATTCACCCCTCCACTTT. Translation gives CASSVVPGGYSPLHF.

The chain carries TRBV7-2 and TRBJ1-2, with D possibly matching TRBD1 (6 bases). V was cut by 1 base and J by 8 bases, with 17 bases left in between. The CDR3 totals 15 residues. CDR1 is SGHTA and CDR2 is FQGNSA in the germline V gene. The CDR3 nucleotides read TGTGCCAGCAGCTTAGGGTTTGGGGGCGGAAGAGGCTACACCTTC. Translated: CASSLGFGGGRGYTF.

The chain employs TRBV5-1 and TRBJ2-3; D perhaps matches TRBD1 (6 bases). V lost 0 bases and J 4 bases, leaving 12 bases between the germline ends. The CDR3 consists of 15 residues. Germline loops: CDR1 SGHRS, CDR2 YFSETQ. This CDR3 reads CASSLGGGAADTQYF. The CDR3 coding sequence is TGCGCCAGCAGCTTGGGTGGGGGCGCGGCAGATACGCAGTATTTT.

The V and J genes are TRBV18 and TRBJ2-7; D is perhaps TRBD1 (5 bases). V was trimmed by 3 bases and J by 0 bases, leaving 12 bases between them. CDR1 and CDR2 from the germline V gene are KGHSH and LQKENI. The CDR3 has 15 amino acids. The CDR3 reads CASSPRQRSSYEQYF. The CDR3 DNA is TGTGCCAGCTCACCTAGACAGAGAAGCTCCTACGAGCAGTACTTC.

The chain uses TRBV19 and TRBJ2-1, with D perhaps TRBD2 (6 bases). The CDR3 covers 13 residues. V dropped 6 bases and J dropped 5 bases, with 11 bases sitting between them. Germline loops: CDR1 LNHDA, CDR2 SQIVND (reference sequence). As DNA, the CDR3 is TGTGCCAGTAGCAGAAGGACTAACAATGAGCAGTTCTTC. Protein: CASSRRTNNEQFF.

The CDR3: CASSLARNTEAFF. DNA for the CDR3: TGTGCCAGCAGCTTAGCCAGGAACACTGAAGCTTTCTTT. This chain joins TRBV7-9 and TRBJ1-1, with no clear D. V lost 0 bases and J 1 base, leaving 3 bases between the germline ends. This CDR3 spans 13 amino acids. Germline loops: CDR1 SEHNR, CDR2 FQNEAQ (reference sequence). Filled out from reference TRBV7-9 and TRBJ1-1, the complete variable domain reads DTGVSQNPRHKITKRGQNVTFRCDPISEHNRLYWYRQTLGQGPEFLTYFQNEAQLEKSRLLSDRFSAERPKGSFSTLEIQRTEQGDSAMYLCASSLARNTEAFFGQGTRLTVV.

This sequence joins TRBV4-1 and TRBJ1-1; D perhaps matches TRBD1 (5 bases). Germline V gene data show CDR1 as MGHRA and CDR2 as YSYEKL. V was clipped by 2 bases and J by 3 bases, with 16 bases between them. The CDR3 has 16 amino acids. Here the CDR3 DNA reads TGCGCCAGCAGCCAAAAAGGGGAGGGATGGGACACTGAAGCTTTCTTT. Translating gives CASSQKGEGWDTEAFF.

The V and J genes are TRBV11-2 and TRBJ2-7, with a possible D match to TRBD2 (6 bases). Trimming took 0 bases from V and 3 from J, leaving 9 bases between them. The V gene's germline CDR1 is SGHAT and CDR2 FQNNGV. This CDR3 is built from 14 residues. CDR3 in amino acids: CASSLDRGIYEQYF. In DNA, the CDR3 is TGTGCCAGCAGCTTAGACCGGGGGATCTACGAGCAGTACTTC.

The chain combines TRBV6-6 with TRBJ2-4, with D maybe TRBD1 (5 bases). Between the trimmed V and J ends, which lost 5 bases and 1 base, there was a span of 9 bases. Germline CDR1 is MNHNY and CDR2 is SVGAGI (reference sequence). The CDR3 is 14 residues long. This CDR3 is CASSQQVAKNIQYF. The CDR3 region has the DNA TGTGCCAGCAGTCAACAGGTGGCCAAAAACATTCAGTACTTC.

This clone was detected only once. The J gene is TRBJ2-2, the V gene TRBV2; possible D gene TRBD1, 7 bases. This CDR3 contains 17 residues. Looked up from germline, CDR1 is SNHLY and CDR2 is FYNNEI. V lost 6 bases to trimming and J lost 3 bases, with 20 bases between them. The CDR3 loop is CASRTTWGRGDTGELFF. The DNA for the CDR3 is TGTGCCAGCAGGACGACATGGGGCAGGGGGGACACCGGGGAGCTGTTTTTT. Full variable domain (missing parts from reference TRBV2 and TRBJ2-2): EPEVTQTPSHQVTQMGQEVILRCVPISNHLYFYWYRQILGQKVEFLVSFYNNEISEKSEIFDDQFSVERPDGSNFTLKIRSTKLEDSAMYFCASRTTWGRGDTGELFFGEGSRLTVL.

The rearrangement uses TRBV28 and TRBJ1-2, with D maybe TRBD1 (5 bases). Germline assignment: CDR1 MDHEN and CDR2 SYDVKM. V shed 6 bases and J shed 5 bases, with 13 bases lying between them. This CDR3 contains 13 residues. CDR3 in amino acids: CASRAGGSYGYTF. The CDR3 DNA follows: TGTGCCAGCAGGGCCGGGGGGAGTTATGGCTACACCTTC.

CDR3 sequence (DNA): TGTGCCAGCTCACCAAGGCAACAGGGAATGGACATTCAGTACTTC. It encodes CASSPRQQGMDIQYF. V usage is TRBV18 and J usage is TRBJ2-4; possible D gene TRBD1, 6 bases. Germline CDR1 reads KGHSH; CDR2 reads LQKENI. This CDR3 region has 15 residues. V gave up 2 bases and J gave up 8 bases, with 16 bases separating them.

The chain employs TRBV6-5 and TRBJ1-1; 7 positions match TRBD1. Germline CDR1 MNHEY, CDR2 SVGAGI. V dropped 6 bases and J dropped 11; count of bases not matched to a gene: 15. CDR3 length equals 14 residues. The chain's CDR3 is CASRSDREGLRAFF. CDR3 DNA sequence: TGTGCCAGCAGATCTGACAGGGAAGGGCTTAGGGCTTTCTTT.

This sequence joins TRBV5-1 and TRBJ2-7; 8 positions agree with TRBD1. This CDR3 has 14 residues. CDR1 SGHRS and CDR2 YFSETQ come from the germline V gene. V shed 0 bases, J shed 4 bases, and the junction held 3 bases outside the gene matches. In DNA, the CDR3 is TGCGCCAGCAGCTTGGGACAGGGGTATTACGAGCAGTACTTC. Encoded protein: CASSLGQGYYEQYF.